This T cell receptor (beta chain) was recorded in a study of T cell repertoires in cytomegalovirus infection. About the study: Public TCR beta signatures provided an indication of both CMV infection and a matching HLA type.

Findings of the study overall: HLA-C-restricted CMV clonotypes gave the most frequent clonotype in two of eight donors. People with CMV and the relevant HLA were identified by cumulative public TCR beta family frequency.

To note about this clonotype: Its antigen is as yet unknown.

TCRdb used MiXCR to reprocess the reads, holding one entry per CDR3 protein. Of 40,000 to 55,000 distinct CDR3 sequences listed, 20% to 25% are singletons. The starting material was CD8+ T cells from cultured PBMCs, obtained from culture after CMV antigen stimulation. This clonotype was obtained from a human donor in good health (CMV status not recorded). Some clones in this sample may be carry-over from other donors' samples.

This chain's CDR3 is CASRVVDMETQYF. For the CDR3, the DNA is TGTGCTTCGCGGGTTGTGGACATGGAGACCCAGTACTTC. The chain carries TRBV7-8 and TRBJ2-5; D possibly matches TRBD1 or TRBD2 (5 bases each). This CDR3 is built from 13 residues. Germline V gives CDR1 SGHVS, CDR2 FQNEAQ.